This T cell receptor (beta chain) was sequenced during a study of blood T cells in healthy people across ages. The study's findings and limits: Estimates of total diversity, which came from one million sequenced T cells, were considered to be underestimates.

Primers used in a second PCR of about 7 to 11 cycles were a sample-barcoded 5' primer and a J-beta primer mix. Each CDR3 protein is one row after TCRdb ran MiXCR on the 5' RACE reads. Among approximately 1,700,000 distinct CDR3 sequences listed, more than 35% were seen once. The CDR3 contains 13 residues. Germline lookup yields CDR1 DFQATT and CDR2 SNEGSKA (reference sequence). J gave up 2 bases and V 6 bases, and 4 bases lay outside the gene matches. Points on this clonotype: Its cognate antigen is unknown.

The receptor's source is a human donor in good health. This sequence joins TRBV20-1 and TRBJ2-7; 10 nucleotides match TRBD1. The sample taken for sequencing was blood. This chain's CDR3 is CSASGQGTYEQYF. The CDR3 coding sequence is TGCAGTGCCTCGGGACAGGGGACCTACGAGCAGTACTTC.